These 30 T cell receptor beta chains were all obtained from the same sample, sequenced in a study of high-grade serous ovarian cancer treatment subgroups. Measured with immunoSEQ multiplex PCR; TCRdb has only the in-frame clones, and not every one. In the table there are under 3,500 clones, 72% of which are singletons. Tumor tissue was taken before any definitive surgery or chemotherapy was given. Material for sequencing was tumor tissue. The receptors originated from a human donor with high-grade serous ovarian cancer.

The chain combines TRBV5-1 with TRBJ2-7; 9 bases agree with TRBD1. Germline assignment: CDR1 SGHRS and CDR2 YFSETQ. The CDR3 loop spans 15 amino acids. V lost 0 bases and J lost 2; bases outside the gene matches: 3. The CDR3 DNA sequence: TGCGCCAGCAGCTTGGCCGGGACAGGGACCTACGAGCAGTACTTC. Protein: CASSLAGTGTYEQYF.

CDR3: CASSLKKAGTGTDEQYF. The CDR3 DNA is TGTGCCAGCAGCTTAAAGAAAGCCGGGACAGGGACCGACGAGCAGTACTTC. The chain joins TRBV7-9 to TRBJ2-7, with 9 nucleotides matching TRBD1. This CDR3 region has 17 residues. J lost 5 bases, V lost 2 bases, and 13 bases had no gene match. Germline values: CDR1 SEHNR, CDR2 FQNEAQ (reference sequence).

The V gene is TRBV7-9, the J gene TRBJ1-1; perhaps TRBD1 as D (5 bases). Germline loops: CDR1 SEHNR, CDR2 FQNEAQ (reference sequence). The germline V and J ends were trimmed by 5 bases and 6 bases, with 22 bases remaining between them. This CDR3 region has 16 residues. In DNA, the CDR3 is TGTGCCAGCAGCCTCGGGGACCCGAACCGCGGCCCTGAAGCTTTCTTT. This encodes CASSLGDPNRGPEAFF.

The chain links TRBV29-1 to TRBJ2-3; 9 nucleotides match TRBD1. The CDR3 length is 12 residues. The germline gives CDR1 SQVTM, CDR2 ANQGSEA. J was trimmed by 6 bases and V by 4 bases; bases with no gene match: 2. The CDR3 bases are TGCAGCGTTGGACAGGGGGGGGATACGCAGTATTTT. Translated, it gives CSVGQGGDTQYF.

As regards this clone: The sample contains more than one DNA sequence encoding this CDR3. This rearrangement joins TRBV9 to TRBJ2-1; no clear D. CDR1 is SGDLS and CDR2 is YYNGEE in the germline V gene. The CDR3 extends over 12 amino acids. The V gene lost 0 bases and the J gene lost 4 bases, with 2 bases spanning the gap. The CDR3 DNA reads TGTGCCAGCAGCGTAGGATACAATGAGCAGTTCTTC. Protein: CASSVGYNEQFF.

The chain carries TRBV7-2 and TRBJ1-1, with D hard to call. Germline-derived CDR1 and CDR2 are SGHTA and FQGNSA. V was clipped by 7 bases and J by 0 bases, with 21 bases between them. CDR3 length: 17 residues. The CDR3 is CASTHPRGGMMNTEAFF. The CDR3 DNA sequence: TGTGCCAGCACCCACCCGCGAGGCGGGATGATGAACACTGAAGCTTTCTTT.

The chain joins TRBV6-5 to TRBJ2-5; D is possibly TRBD1 (6 bases). With 6 bases removed from V and 2 bases from J, the gap between germline ends came to 13 bases. CDR3 length: 14 residues. The germline V gene encodes CDR1 MNHEY and CDR2 SVGAGI. Written as DNA, the CDR3 is TGTGCCAGCAGATCTTACAGGGAACAAGAGACCCAGTACTTC. Encoded protein: CASRSYREQETQYF.

The chain is built from TRBV6-4 and TRBJ2-7, with D possibly TRBD2 on 6 matching bases. CDR3 length equals 17 residues. The germline V gene has CDR1 MRHNA and CDR2 SNTAGT. Trimming took 8 bases from V and 6 from J, leaving 29 bases between them. The CDR3 nucleotides read TGTGCCAGCCCTGATTGCCGCGGGGACTTCTCCCCCTCCGAGCAGTACTTC. Translation: CASPDCRGDFSPSEQYF.

The V gene is TRBV10-1, the J gene TRBJ1-1; the D gene is possibly TRBD1 (6 bases). Germline values: CDR1 WNHNN, CDR2 SYGVQD (reference sequence). The CDR3 contains 13 residues. Deletions cut 3 bases from V and 5 bases from J, with 10 bases between. This chain's CDR3 is CASSDLGGTEAFF. CDR3 bases: TGCGCCAGCAGTGACCTAGGGGGGACTGAAGCTTTCTTT.

The V gene is TRBV29-1, the J gene TRBJ1-2, with a possible D match to TRBD1 (5 bases). The germline CDR1 and CDR2 sequences are SQVTM and ANQGSEA. The CDR3 is made up of 12 amino acids. V lost 5 bases, J lost 13 bases, and 20 bases lay in between. The CDR3: CSVYRLPGSFTF. CDR3 DNA sequence: TGCAGCGTTTACAGGCTTCCGGGCTCCTTCACCTTC.

CDR3 loop: CASSSAGAGAQYF. The CDR3 DNA sequence: TGTGCCAGCAGCTCCGCCGGGGCCGGGGCCCAGTACTTC. The genes are TRBV7-2 and TRBJ2-5; possibly TRBD1 or TRBD2 for D (5 bases each). Trimming removed 4 bases at V and 9 bases at J, with 15 bases between. Germline V gives CDR1 SGHTA, CDR2 FQGNSA. The CDR3 spans 13 residues.

The genes are TRBV5-4 and TRBJ2-7, with a weak D call TRBD2 (5 bases). The CDR3 extends over 14 amino acids. Germline V gene sequence: CDR1 SGHNT, CDR2 YYREEE (reference sequence). V was cut by 0 bases and J by 3 bases, with 10 bases left in between. CDR3 region: CASSLGGASYEQYF. For the CDR3, the DNA is TGTGCCAGCAGCTTGGGGGGAGCCAGCTACGAGCAGTACTTC.

This chain uses TRBV2 with TRBJ2-7; 11 bases match TRBD1. The CDR3 has 14 residues. The junction had 6 bases not matched to a gene; V was cut back by 8 bases and J by 3 bases. In germline, CDR1 is SNHLY, CDR2 FYNNEI. CDR3 amino acids: CASVPGQGVYEQYF. CDR3 sequence (DNA): TGTGCCAGCGTACCGGGACAGGGGGTCTACGAGCAGTACTTC.

By share of the sample, this clone is hyperexpanded. This chain connects TRBV18 to TRBJ1-1, with D possibly matching TRBD1 (6 bases). V lost 4 bases and J 1 base, leaving 22 bases between the germline ends. This CDR3 is 18 amino acids long. Germline V gene data show CDR1 as KGHSH and CDR2 as LQKENI. In nucleotides, the CDR3 is TGTGCCAGCTCACAATTACCCCTTTCCGGGACATCGAACACTGAAGCTTTCTTT. The encoded protein is CASSQLPLSGTSNTEAFF.

The V call is TRBV6-1, the J call TRBJ2-3; D uncertain. The CDR3 covers 15 residues. Per germline, CDR1 MNHNS and CDR2 SASEGT. Trimming removed 1 base at V and 2 bases at J, with 10 bases between. Here the CDR3 DNA reads TGTGCCAGCAGTGAAGAATTACTAAACACAGATACGCAGTATTTT. It encodes CASSEELLNTDTQYF.

The J gene is TRBJ2-3, the V gene TRBV5-6; D unclear. Trimming stripped 5 bases from V and 1 base from J, with 8 bases between. The V gene's germline CDR1 is SGHDT and CDR2 YYEEEE. The CDR3 contains 13 residues. The CDR3 DNA follows: TGTGCCAGCAGGAGGACGGGCACAGATACGCAGTATTTT. It translates to CASRRTGTDTQYF.

The gene calls are TRBV4-2 and TRBJ2-2; possibly TRBD1 for D (5 bases). With 3 bases removed from V and 3 bases from J, the gap between germline ends came to 11 bases. This CDR3 has 15 residues. CDR1 is LGHNA, CDR2 YNFKEQ, per germline. CDR3 sequence (DNA): TGTGCCAGCAGCCAGCAAACAGGATACACCGGGGAGCTGTTTTTT. This translates into CASSQQTGYTGELFF.

This sequence joins TRBV6-6 and TRBJ1-3; the match to TRBD1 covers 7 bases. The germline V gene encodes CDR1 MNHNY and CDR2 SVGAGI (reference sequence). This CDR3 has 15 residues. Trimming at V came to 4 bases and at J to 0 bases, leaving 3 bases not matched to a gene. CDR3 sequence: CASSWTGSSGNTIYF. The DNA of the CDR3 is TGTGCCAGCAGTTGGACAGGTAGCTCTGGAAACACCATATATTTT.

CDR3: CASSGNRGGETQYF. In nucleotides, the CDR3 is TGTGCCAGTAGTGGGAACAGGGGCGGCGAGACCCAGTACTTC. J is TRBJ2-5 and V is TRBV19; 7 bases align to TRBD1. With V trimmed by 5 bases and J by 5 bases, 8 bases remained unmatched. CDR1 LNHDA and CDR2 SQIVND come from the germline V gene (reference sequence). This CDR3 is 14 amino acids long.

The V call is TRBV6-5, the J call TRBJ2-1; D perhaps matches TRBD2 (5 bases). This CDR3 is built from 15 residues. Trimming shortened V by 7 bases and J by 8 bases, and 21 bases separated the two germline ends. Germline lookup yields CDR1 MNHEY and CDR2 SVGAGI. This chain's CDR3 is CASTKTSSSSYEQFF. Here the CDR3 DNA reads TGTGCCAGCACCAAAACTAGTTCCTCCAGCTATGAGCAGTTCTTC.

This rearrangement joins TRBV18 to TRBJ1-3; D call uncertain. Trimming shortened V by 3 bases and J by 2 bases, and 8 bases separated the two germline ends. Germline V gives CDR1 KGHSH, CDR2 LQKENI. The CDR3 totals 14 residues. The CDR3 sequence is CASSPVKAGNTIYF. The CDR3, as DNA: TGTGCCAGCTCACCTGTAAAGGCTGGAAACACCATATATTTT. Based on the CDR3 plus reference TRBV18 and TRBJ1-3, the full variable domain is NAGVMQNPRHLVRRRGQEARLRCSPMKGHSHVYWYRQLPEEGLKFMVYLQKENIIDESGMPKERFSAEFPKEGPSILRIQQVVRGDSAAYFCASSPVKAGNTIYFGEGSWLTVV.

CDR3 DNA: TGTGCCAGCACAGCTTCGACAGGCCTCCTCAATTCACCCCTCCACTTT. This translates into CASTASTGLLNSPLHF. The chain carries TRBV6-6 and TRBJ1-6; D is possibly TRBD1 (6 bases). CDR1 is MNHNY, CDR2 SVGAGI, per germline (reference sequence). Trimming shortened V by 7 bases and J by 7 bases, and 20 bases separated the two germline ends. The CDR3 has 16 amino acids.

This chain uses TRBV2 with TRBJ2-2, with no clear D. The CDR3 covers 13 residues. Trimming removed 4 bases at V and 1 base at J, with 4 bases between. Per the germline V gene, CDR1 is SNHLY and CDR2 is FYNNEI. The DNA of the CDR3 is TGTGCCAGCAGTGGACTGAACACCGGGGAGCTGTTTTTT. Protein: CASSGLNTGELFF.

J is TRBJ2-6 and V is TRBV2; 10 nucleotides agree with TRBD1. After removal of 2 bases from V and 2 bases from J, the junction contained 3 bases not matched to a gene. CDR3 length: 17 amino acids. Germline CDR1 and CDR2: SNHLY and FYNNEI. The CDR3 protein is CASSERDRGPGANVLTF. For the CDR3, the DNA is TGTGCCAGCAGTGAAAGGGACAGGGGTCCTGGGGCCAACGTCCTGACTTTC. Drawing the rest from reference TRBV2 and TRBJ2-6, the complete variable domain is EPEVTQTPSHQVTQMGQEVILRCVPISNHLYFYWYRQILGQKVEFLVSFYNNEISEKSEIFDDQFSVERPDGSNFTLKIRSTKLEDSAMYFCASSERDRGPGANVLTFGAGSRLTVL.

This clone was seen just once. This chain joins TRBV6-1 and TRBJ2-1, with 9 positions matching TRBD1. Losses at the gene ends were 7 bases for V and 1 base for J; bases not matched to a gene: 5. Germline lookup yields CDR1 MNHNS and CDR2 SASEGT. The CDR3 consists of 15 residues. CDR3 residues: CASKRDRVSYNEQFF. The CDR3, as DNA: TGTGCCAGCAAAAGGGACAGGGTGTCCTACAATGAGCAGTTCTTC.

The V and J genes are TRBV19 and TRBJ1-3, with TRBD1 matching over 8 bases. Losses at the gene ends were 2 bases for V and 0 bases for J; bases not matched to a gene: 3. The CDR3 is 16 amino acids. Per germline, CDR1 LNHDA and CDR2 SQIVND (reference sequence). CDR3: CASSIKGTGSGNTIYF. The CDR3, as DNA: TGTGCCAGTAGTATAAAGGGGACAGGCTCTGGAAACACCATATATTTT. The whole variable domain, filled in from reference TRBV19 and TRBJ1-3, reads DGGITQSPKYLFRKEGQNVTLSCEQNLNHDAMYWYRQDPGQGLRLIYYSQIVNDFQKGDIAEGYSVSREKKESFPLTVTSAQKNPTAFYLCASSIKGTGSGNTIYFGEGSWLTVV.

J is TRBJ2-3 and V is TRBV7-2; D might be TRBD2 (7 bases). Looked up from germline, CDR1 is SGHTA and CDR2 is FQGNSA. Trimming stripped 5 bases from V and 4 bases from J, with 19 bases between. The CDR3 totals 16 residues. CDR3 sequence: CASSPIRGGVADTQYF. CDR3 nucleotides: TGTGCCAGCAGCCCAATTCGAGGGGGGGTAGCAGATACGCAGTATTTT. Drawing the rest from reference TRBV7-2 and TRBJ2-3, the complete variable domain is GAGVSQSPSNKVTEKGKDVELRCDPISGHTALYWYRQSLGQGLEFLIYFQGNSAPDKSGLPSDRFSAERTGGSVSTLTIQRTQQEDSAVYLCASSPIRGGVADTQYFGPGTRLTVL.

This chain joins TRBV5-5 and TRBJ2-3, with D unclear. Trimming took 0 bases from V and 5 from J, leaving 1 base between them. Looked up from germline, CDR1 is SGHKS and CDR2 is YYEKEE (reference sequence). This CDR3 is built from 11 residues. The CDR3 loop reads CASSLVDTQYF. The DNA of the CDR3 is TGTGCCAGCAGCTTGGTAGATACGCAGTATTTT.

The chain carries TRBV4-3 and TRBJ1-5, with D perhaps matching TRBD1 (6 bases). The V gene lost 3 bases and the J gene lost 3 bases, with 12 bases spanning the gap. This CDR3 spans 15 amino acids. Looked up from germline, CDR1 is LGHNA and CDR2 is YSLEER. The CDR3: CASSQTRDINQPQHF. The CDR3 region has the DNA TGCGCCAGCAGCCAGACACGGGACATCAATCAGCCCCAGCATTTT.

A few counts support this clone. The chain links TRBV7-9 to TRBJ2-7; no clear D gene. There are 14 residues in the CDR3. Trimming removed 2 bases from V and 2 bases from J, with 10 bases in between. Germline CDR1 is SEHNR and CDR2 is FQNEAQ (reference sequence). The CDR3 DNA sequence: TGTGCCAGCAGCTTATCGGCGGCAACCTACGAGCAGTACTTC. This gives the protein CASSLSAATYEQYF.